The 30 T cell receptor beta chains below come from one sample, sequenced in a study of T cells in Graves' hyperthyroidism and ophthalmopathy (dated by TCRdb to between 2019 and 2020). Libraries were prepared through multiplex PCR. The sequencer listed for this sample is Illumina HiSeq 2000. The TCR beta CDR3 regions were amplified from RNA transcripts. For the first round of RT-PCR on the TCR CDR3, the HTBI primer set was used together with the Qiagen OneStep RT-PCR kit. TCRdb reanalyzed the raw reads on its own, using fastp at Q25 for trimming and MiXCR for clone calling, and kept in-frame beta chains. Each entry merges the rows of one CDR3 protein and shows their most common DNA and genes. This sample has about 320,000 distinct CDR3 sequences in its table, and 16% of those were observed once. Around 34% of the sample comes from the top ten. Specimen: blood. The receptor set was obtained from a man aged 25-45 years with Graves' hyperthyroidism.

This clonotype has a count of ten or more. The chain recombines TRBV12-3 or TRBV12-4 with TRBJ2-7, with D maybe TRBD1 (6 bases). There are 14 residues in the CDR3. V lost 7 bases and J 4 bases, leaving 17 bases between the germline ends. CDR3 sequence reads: CASNDPGTQYEQYF. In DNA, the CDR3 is TGTGCCAGCAATGATCCCGGGACACAATACGAGCAGTACTTC.

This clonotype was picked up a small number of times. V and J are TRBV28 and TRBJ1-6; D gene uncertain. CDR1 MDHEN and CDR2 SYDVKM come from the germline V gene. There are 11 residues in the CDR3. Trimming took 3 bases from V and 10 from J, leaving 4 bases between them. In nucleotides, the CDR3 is TGTGCCAGCAGTTTGGGATCACCCCTCCACTTT. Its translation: CASSLGSPLHF. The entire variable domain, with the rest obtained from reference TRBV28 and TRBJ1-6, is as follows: DVKVTQSSRYLVKRTGEKVFLECVQDMDHENMFWYRQDPGLGLRLIYFSYDVKMKEKGDIPEGYSVSREKKERFSLILESASTNQTSMYLCASSLGSPLHFGNGTRLTVT.

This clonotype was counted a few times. The CDR3 DNA sequence: TGTGCCAGCAGCGTAGGGGGACAGGGACAAGATACGCAGTATTTT. Translation gives CASSVGGQGQDTQYF. The V and J genes are TRBV9 and TRBJ2-3, with 9 bases identical to TRBD1. The CDR3 is 15 residues long. In germline, CDR1 is SGDLS, CDR2 YYNGEE. The V segment lost 0 bases and the J segment 5 bases; nucleotides outside the gene matches: 4.

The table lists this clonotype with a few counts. The CDR3, as DNA: TGTGCCAGCAGCCTTACCCTAAGGGATACGCAGTATTTT. Encoded protein: CASSLTLRDTQYF. The V call is TRBV6-1, the J call TRBJ2-3, with D unresolved. Germline V gives CDR1 MNHNS, CDR2 SASEGT. The length of the CDR3 is 13 residues. Trimming removed 6 bases at V and 6 bases at J, with 13 bases between.

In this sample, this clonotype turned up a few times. CDR3 nucleotides: TGTGCCACCAGTGACCGTGCCGCCCAGCCCAGGGATGAGCAGTTCTTC. Protein sequence: CATSDRAAQPRDEQFF. The V gene is TRBV24-1, the J gene TRBJ2-1, with D possibly being TRBD1 (5 bases). The V gene's germline CDR1 is KGHDR and CDR2 SFDVKD. V was shortened by 4 bases and J by 8 bases, with 20 bases between the two germline ends. CDR3 length: 16 residues.

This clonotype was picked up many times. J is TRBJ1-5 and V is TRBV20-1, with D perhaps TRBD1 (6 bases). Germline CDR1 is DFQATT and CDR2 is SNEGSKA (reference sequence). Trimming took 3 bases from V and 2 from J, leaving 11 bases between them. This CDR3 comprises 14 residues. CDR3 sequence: CSARPTGRNQPQHF. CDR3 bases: TGCAGTGCTAGGCCGACAGGACGCAATCAGCCCCAGCATTTT.

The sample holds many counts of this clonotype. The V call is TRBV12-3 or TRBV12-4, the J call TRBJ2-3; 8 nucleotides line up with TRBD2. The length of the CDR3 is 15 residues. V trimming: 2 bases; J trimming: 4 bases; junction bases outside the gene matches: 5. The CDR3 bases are TGTGCCAGCAGTTTACAGCGGGAGATTCCAGATACGCAGTATTTT. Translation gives CASSLQREIPDTQYF.

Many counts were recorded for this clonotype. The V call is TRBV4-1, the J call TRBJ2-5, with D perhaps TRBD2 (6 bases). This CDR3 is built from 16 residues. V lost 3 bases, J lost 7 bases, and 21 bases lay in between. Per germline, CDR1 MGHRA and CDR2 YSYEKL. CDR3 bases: TGCGCCAGCAGCCATTTGGGGACTGGTCCAAGTGTGACCCAGTACTTC. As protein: CASSHLGTGPSVTQYF.

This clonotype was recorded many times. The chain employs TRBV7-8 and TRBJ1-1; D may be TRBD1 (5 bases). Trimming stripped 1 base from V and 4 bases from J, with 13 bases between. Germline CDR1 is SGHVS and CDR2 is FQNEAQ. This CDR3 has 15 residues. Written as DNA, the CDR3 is TGTGCCAGCAGCTTAGAAGTCGCGGGGGGCACTGAAGCTTTCTTT. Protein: CASSLEVAGGTEAFF.

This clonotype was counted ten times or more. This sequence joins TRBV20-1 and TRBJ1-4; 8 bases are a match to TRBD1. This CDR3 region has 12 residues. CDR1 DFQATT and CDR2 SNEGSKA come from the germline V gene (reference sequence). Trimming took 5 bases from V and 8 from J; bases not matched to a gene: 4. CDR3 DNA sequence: TGCAGTGCTCGGACAGGGAACGAAAAACTGTTTTTT. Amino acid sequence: CSARTGNEKLFF.

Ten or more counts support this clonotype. The CDR3 DNA reads as TGTGCCAGCAGTCTCTTTCCCCGACAGGGGAAATTGGCCTACGAGCAGTACTTC. Residues: CASSLFPRQGKLAYEQYF. The V and J genes are TRBV28 and TRBJ2-7; 8 nucleotides agree with TRBD1. The CDR3 is 18 residues long. The junction had 17 bases not matched to a gene; V was cut back by 5 bases and J by 2 bases. Per the germline V gene, CDR1 is MDHEN and CDR2 is SYDVKM.

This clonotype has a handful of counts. The CDR3 region is CASSLWREANYGYTF. As DNA, the CDR3 is TGTGCCAGCAGCTTGTGGAGGGAAGCTAACTATGGCTACACCTTC. The chain couples TRBV7-9 to TRBJ1-2; D remains unclear. Germline loops: CDR1 SEHNR, CDR2 FQNEAQ (reference sequence). The CDR3 extends over 15 amino acids. The V and J ends lost 3 bases and 0 bases respectively, with 11 bases between them.

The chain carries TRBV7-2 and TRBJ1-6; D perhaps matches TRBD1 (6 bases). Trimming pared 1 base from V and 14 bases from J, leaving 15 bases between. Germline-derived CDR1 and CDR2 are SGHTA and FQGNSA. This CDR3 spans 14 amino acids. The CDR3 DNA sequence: TGTGCCAGCAGCTTAGGAACACTCCAGGGGACCCTCCACTTT. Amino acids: CASSLGTLQGTLHF.

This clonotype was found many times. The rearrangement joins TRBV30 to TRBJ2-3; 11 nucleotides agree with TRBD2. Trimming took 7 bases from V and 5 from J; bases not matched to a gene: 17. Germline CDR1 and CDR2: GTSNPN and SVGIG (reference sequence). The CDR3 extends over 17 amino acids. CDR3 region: CAFPLPGLAVVGDTQYF. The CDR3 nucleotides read TGTGCCTTTCCACTACCGGGACTAGCGGTGGTAGGAGATACGCAGTATTTT.

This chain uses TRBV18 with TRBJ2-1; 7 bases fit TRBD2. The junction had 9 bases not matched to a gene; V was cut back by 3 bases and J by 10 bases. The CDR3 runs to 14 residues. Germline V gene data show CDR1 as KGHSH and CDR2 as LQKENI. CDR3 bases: TGTGCCAGCTCACCTCCTAGCGGTGGTTCGGAGCAGTTCTTC. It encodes CASSPPSGGSEQFF.

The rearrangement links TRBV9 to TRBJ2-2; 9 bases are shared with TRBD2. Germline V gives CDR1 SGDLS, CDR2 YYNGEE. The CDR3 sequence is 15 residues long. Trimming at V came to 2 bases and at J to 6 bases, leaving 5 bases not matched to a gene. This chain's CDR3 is CASSVRTSVPGELFF. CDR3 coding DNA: TGTGCCAGCAGCGTCCGGACTAGCGTTCCCGGGGAGCTGTTTTTT. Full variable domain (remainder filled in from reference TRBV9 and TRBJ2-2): DSGVTQTPKHLITATGQRVTLRCSPRSGDLSVYWYQQSLDQGLQFLIQYYNGEERAKGNILERFSAQQFPDLHSELNLSSLELGDSALYFCASSVRTSVPGELFFGEGSRLTVL.

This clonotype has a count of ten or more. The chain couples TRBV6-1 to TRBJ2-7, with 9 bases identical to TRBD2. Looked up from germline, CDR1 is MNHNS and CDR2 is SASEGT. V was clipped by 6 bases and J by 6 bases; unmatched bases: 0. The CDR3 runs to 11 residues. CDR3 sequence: CASRGLAEQYF. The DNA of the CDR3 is TGTGCCAGCAGGGGACTAGCCGAGCAGTACTTC.

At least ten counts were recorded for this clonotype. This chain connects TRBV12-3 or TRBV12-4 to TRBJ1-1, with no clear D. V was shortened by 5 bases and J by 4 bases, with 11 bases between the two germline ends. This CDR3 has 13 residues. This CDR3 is CASSQEWTTEAFF. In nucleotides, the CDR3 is TGTGCCAGCAGTCAGGAATGGACCACTGAAGCTTTCTTT.

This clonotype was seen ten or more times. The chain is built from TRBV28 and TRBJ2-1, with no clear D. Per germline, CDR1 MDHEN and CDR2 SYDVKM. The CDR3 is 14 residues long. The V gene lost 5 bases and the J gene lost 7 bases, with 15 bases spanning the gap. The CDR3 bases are TGTGCCAGCAGTCCTTACGGAAGGCTAAATGAGCAGTTCTTC. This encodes CASSPYGRLNEQFF.

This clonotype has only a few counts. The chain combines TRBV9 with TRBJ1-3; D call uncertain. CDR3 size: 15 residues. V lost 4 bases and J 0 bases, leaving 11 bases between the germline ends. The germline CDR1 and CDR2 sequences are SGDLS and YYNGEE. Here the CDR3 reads CASSPDGFSGNTIYF. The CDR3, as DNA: TGTGCCAGCAGCCCCGACGGCTTCTCTGGAAACACCATATATTTT.

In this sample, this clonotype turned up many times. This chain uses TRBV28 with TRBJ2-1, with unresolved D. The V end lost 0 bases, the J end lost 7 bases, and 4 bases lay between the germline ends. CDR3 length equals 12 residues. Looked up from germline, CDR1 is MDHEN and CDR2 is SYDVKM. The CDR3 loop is CASSLWSNEQFF. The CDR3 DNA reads TGTGCCAGCAGTTTATGGTCGAATGAGCAGTTCTTC. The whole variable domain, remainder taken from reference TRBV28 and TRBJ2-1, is DVKVTQSSRYLVKRTGEKVFLECVQDMDHENMFWYRQDPGLGLRLIYFSYDVKMKEKGDIPEGYSVSREKKERFSLILESASTNQTSMYLCASSLWSNEQFFGPGTRLTVL.

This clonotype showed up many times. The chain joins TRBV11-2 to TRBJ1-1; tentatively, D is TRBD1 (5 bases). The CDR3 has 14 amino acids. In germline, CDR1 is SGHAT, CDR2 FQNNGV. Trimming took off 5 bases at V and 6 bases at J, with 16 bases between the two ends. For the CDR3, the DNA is TGTGCCAGCAGCGCGAGGGACGCCCCCCCTGAAGCTTTCTTT. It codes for CASSARDAPPEAFF.

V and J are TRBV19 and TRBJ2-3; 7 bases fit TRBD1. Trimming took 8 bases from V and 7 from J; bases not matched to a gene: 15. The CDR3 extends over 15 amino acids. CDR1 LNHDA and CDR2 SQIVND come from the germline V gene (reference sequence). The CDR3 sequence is CASHGRRQGRNTQYF. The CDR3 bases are TGTGCCAGTCACGGCCGGAGACAGGGTCGAAATACGCAGTATTTT.

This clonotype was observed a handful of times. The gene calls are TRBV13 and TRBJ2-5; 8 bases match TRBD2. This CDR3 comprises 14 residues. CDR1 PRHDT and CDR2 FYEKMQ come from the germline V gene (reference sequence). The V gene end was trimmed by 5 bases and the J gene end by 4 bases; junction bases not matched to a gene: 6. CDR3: CASSRGGVRETQYF. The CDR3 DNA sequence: TGTGCCAGCAGCCGGGGGGGGGTACGAGAGACCCAGTACTTC. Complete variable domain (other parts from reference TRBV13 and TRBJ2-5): AAGVIQSPRHLIKEKRETATLKCYPIPRHDTVYWYQQGPGQDPQFLISFYEKMQSDKGSIPDRFSAQQFSDYHSELNMSSLELGDSALYFCASSRGGVRETQYFGPGTRLLVL.

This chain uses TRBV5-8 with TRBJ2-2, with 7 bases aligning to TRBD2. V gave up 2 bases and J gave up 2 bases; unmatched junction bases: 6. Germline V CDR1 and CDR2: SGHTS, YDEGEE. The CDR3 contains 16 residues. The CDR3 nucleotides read TGTGCCAGCAGCTTCGGGGGGACTGTAAACACCGGGGAGCTGTTTTTT. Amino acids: CASSFGGTVNTGELFF. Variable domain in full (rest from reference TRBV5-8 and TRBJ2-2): EAGVTQSPTHLIKTRGQQATLRCSPISGHTSVYWYQQALGLGLQFLLWYDEGEERNRGNFPPRFSGRQFPNYSSELNVNALELEDSALYLCASSFGGTVNTGELFFGEGSRLTVL.

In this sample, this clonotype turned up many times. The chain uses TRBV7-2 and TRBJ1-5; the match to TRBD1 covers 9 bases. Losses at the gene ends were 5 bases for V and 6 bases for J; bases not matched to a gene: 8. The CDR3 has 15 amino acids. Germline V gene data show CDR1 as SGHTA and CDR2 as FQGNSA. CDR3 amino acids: CASSPGTGNGQPQHF. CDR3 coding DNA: TGTGCCAGCAGCCCAGGGACAGGGAACGGTCAGCCCCAGCATTTT.

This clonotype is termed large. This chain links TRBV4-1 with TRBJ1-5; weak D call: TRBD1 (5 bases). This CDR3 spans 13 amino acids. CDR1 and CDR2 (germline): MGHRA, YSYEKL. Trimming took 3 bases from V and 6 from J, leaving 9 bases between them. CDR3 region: CASSQWGGQPQHF. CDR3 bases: TGCGCCAGCAGCCAGTGGGGGGGTCAGCCCCAGCATTTT.

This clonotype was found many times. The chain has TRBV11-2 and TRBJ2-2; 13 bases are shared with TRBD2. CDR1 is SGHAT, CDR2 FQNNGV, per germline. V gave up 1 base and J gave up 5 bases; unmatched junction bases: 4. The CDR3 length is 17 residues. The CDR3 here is CASSLGTSGSRTGELFF. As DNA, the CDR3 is TGTGCCAGCAGCTTAGGGACTAGCGGGAGTAGGACCGGGGAGCTGTTTTTT.

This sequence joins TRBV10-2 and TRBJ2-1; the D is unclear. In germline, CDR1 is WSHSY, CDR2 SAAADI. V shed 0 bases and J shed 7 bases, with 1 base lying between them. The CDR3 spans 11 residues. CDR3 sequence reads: CASSESNEQFF. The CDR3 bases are TGCGCCAGCAGTGAGTCGAATGAGCAGTTCTTC.

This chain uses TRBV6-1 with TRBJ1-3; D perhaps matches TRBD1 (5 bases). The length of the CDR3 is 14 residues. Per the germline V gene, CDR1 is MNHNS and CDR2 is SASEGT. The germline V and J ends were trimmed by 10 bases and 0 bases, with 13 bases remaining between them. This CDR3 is CATFGGVSGNTIYF. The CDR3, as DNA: TGTGCCACCTTCGGGGGGGTCTCTGGAAACACCATATATTTT.